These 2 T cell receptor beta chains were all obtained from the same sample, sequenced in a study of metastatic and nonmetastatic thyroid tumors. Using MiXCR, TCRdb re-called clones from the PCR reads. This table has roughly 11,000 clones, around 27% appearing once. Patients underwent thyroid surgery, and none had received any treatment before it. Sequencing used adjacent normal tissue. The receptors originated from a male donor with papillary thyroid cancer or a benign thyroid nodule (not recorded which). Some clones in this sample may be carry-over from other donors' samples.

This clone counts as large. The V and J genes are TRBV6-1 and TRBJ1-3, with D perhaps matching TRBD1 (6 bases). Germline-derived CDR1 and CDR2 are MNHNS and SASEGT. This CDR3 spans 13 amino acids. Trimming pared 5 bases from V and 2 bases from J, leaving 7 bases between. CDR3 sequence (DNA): TGTGCCAGCAGTAACAGGGCTGGAAACACCATATATTTT. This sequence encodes CASSNRAGNTIYF.

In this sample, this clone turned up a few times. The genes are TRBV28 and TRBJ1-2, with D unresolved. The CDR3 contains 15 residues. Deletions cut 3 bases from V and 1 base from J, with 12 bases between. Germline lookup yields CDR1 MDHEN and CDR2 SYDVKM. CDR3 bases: TGTGCCAGCAGTTTTTCGGCCCCGAGTAACTATGGCTACACCTTC. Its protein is CASSFSAPSNYGYTF.